These T cell receptor beta chains were read from a single sample in a study of cytomegalovirus exposure and HLA in healthy donors. Using immunoSEQ multiplex PCR, the repertoire was profiled, and TCRdb retains in-frame clones only, with some absent. In the table there are roughly 120,000 clones, 15% of which are singletons. Input material: PBMCs. The source of these receptors is a woman between 18 and 29 years old in good health and CMV-seronegative. The CDR3 runs from the conserved cysteine through the conserved F or W. The D gene is left open where the match is weak. Expanded clones are given a class, and other clones once, few, many or no size at all.

size	J	D	V	CDR3	DNA
few	TRBJ1-2	NA	TRBV28	CASSPQDFYGYTF	TGTGCCAGCAGTCCACAAGATTTCTATGGCTACACCTTC
NA	TRBJ2-7	NA	TRBV27	CASSLKGVEQYF	TGTGCCAGCAGTTTAAAGGGGGTCGAGCAGTACTTC
few	TRBJ2-5	NA	TRBV7-3	CASSFSGQETQYF	TGTGCCAGCAGCTTCTCGGGCCAAGAGACCCAGTACTTC
few	TRBJ1-6	NA	TRBV6-4	CASSDSEGDNSPLHF	TGTGCCAGCAGTGACTCAGAGGGGGATAATTCACCCCTCCACTTT
NA	TRBJ1-2	NA	TRBV4-2	CASSQQRQLSINYGYTF	TGTGCCAGCAGCCAACAGCGTCAGCTTTCCATCAACTATGGCTACACCTTC
few	TRBJ2-7	NA	TRBV5-5	CASSLGGALSYEQYF	TGTGCCAGCAGCTTAGGGGGGGCTCTTTCCTACGAGCAGTACTTC
NA	TRBJ1-1	NA	TRBV28	CASSLRGARTEAFF	TGTGCCAGCAGTTTACGGGGGGCCAGGACTGAAGCTTTCTTT
few	TRBJ1-1	NA	TRBV27	CASSTDRISNTEAFF	TGTGCCAGCAGTACAGACAGGATCTCGAACACTGAAGCTTTCTTT
NA	TRBJ2-1	TRBD2	TRBV2	CASRGTSGFYNEQFF	TGTGCCAGCAGGGGGACTAGCGGGTTCTACAATGAGCAGTTCTTC
NA	TRBJ1-1	NA	TRBV11-3	CASSLDGNTEAFF	TGTGCCAGCAGCTTAGACGGGAACACTGAAGCTTTCTTT
few	TRBJ2-5	TRBD2	TRBV19	CATKTSGHQETQYF	TGTGCCACCAAGACTAGCGGTCATCAAGAGACCCAGTACTTC
NA	TRBJ2-7	TRBD2	TRBV6-6	CASSYRRGGRAYEQYF	TGTGCCAGCAGTTATAGGAGGGGAGGGAGGGCCTACGAGCAGTACTTC
few	TRBJ2-1	TRBD2	TRBV5-1	CASSLAGGPHNEQFF	TGCGCCAGCAGCTTGGCGGGAGGGCCCCACAATGAGCAGTTCTTC
NA	TRBJ1-5	NA	TRBV28	CASSFSGNSNQPQHF	TGTGCCAGCAGTTTTTCGGGGAATAGCAATCAGCCCCAGCATTTT
NA	TRBJ2-1	NA	TRBV6-5	CASSYPGAPNNEQFF	TGTGCCAGCAGTTACCCAGGGGCGCCCAACAATGAGCAGTTCTTC
few	TRBJ1-2	TRBD1	TRBV28	CASNRGLNYGYTF	TGTGCCAGCAACAGGGGCCTTAACTATGGCTACACCTTC
few	TRBJ1-5	TRBD1	TRBV27	CASRPAGGGRGKSNQPQHF	TGTGCCAGCAGGCCGGCAGGAGGGGGCCGTGGGAAAAGCAATCAGCCCCAGCATTTT
few	TRBJ1-1	TRBD1	TRBV18	CASSLTGRSGQLNTEAFF	TGTGCCAGCTCACTTACGGGTCGATCGGGACAGCTGAACACTGAAGCTTTCTTT
few	TRBJ1-2	NA	TRBV28	CASTAPGLGGYTF	TGTGCCAGCACCGCCCCGGGTCTCGGGGGCTACACCTTC
few	TRBJ2-6	NA	TRBV29-1	CSVSPASSGANVLTF	TGCAGCGTGTCACCCGCTAGCTCTGGGGCCAACGTCCTGACTTTC
NA	TRBJ2-7	TRBD2	TRBV13	CASSLGRTSLKGYEQYF	TGTGCCAGCAGCTTAGGGAGGACTAGCCTTAAAGGGTACGAGCAGTACTTC
NA	TRBJ1-1	TRBD1	TRBV7-3	CASSPRQGPSVNTEAFF	TGTGCCAGCAGCCCTCGACAGGGACCATCCGTGAACACTGAAGCTTTCTTT
NA	TRBJ1-4	NA	TRBV2	CASNSERGGDEKLFF	TGTGCCAGCAATTCAGAGCGGGGAGGGGATGAAAAACTGTTTTTT
few	TRBJ2-2	NA	TRBV29-1	CSVGAPRNTGELFF	TGCAGCGTTGGGGCCCCGAGGAACACCGGGGAGCTGTTTTTT